The 16 T cell receptor beta chains below all came from one sample that was sequenced in a study of blood T cells in healthy people across ages. The second PCR ran roughly 7 to 12 cycles with a sample-barcoded 5' primer and J-beta primers. TCRdb used MiXCR to reprocess the 5' RACE reads, holding one entry per CDR3 protein. The sample gives 700,000 or so distinct CDR3 sequences, around a fifth of which show up once; less than 25% is in the top ten. Material: blood. Receptor source: a man aged 65 to 79 in good health.

This clonotype was picked up a small number of times. CDR3 amino acids: CASSYSGGTNQNIQYF. The CDR3 region has the DNA TGTGCCAGCAGTTACTCTGGCGGGACCAATCAAAACATTCAGTACTTC. This sequence joins TRBV6-5 and TRBJ2-4, with D maybe TRBD2 (6 bases). The CDR3 covers 16 residues. Trimming removed 0 bases from V and 5 bases from J, with 14 bases in between. Germline CDR1 is MNHEY and CDR2 is SVGAGI.

This clonotype has more than one count but fewer than ten. J is TRBJ2-1 and V is TRBV7-8, with D perhaps assigned TRBD1 or TRBD2 (5 bases each). The J call is in doubt because the DNA end fits TRBJ2-5 better. Looked up from germline, CDR1 is SGHVS and CDR2 is FQNEAQ. The CDR3 has 16 residues. Written as DNA, the CDR3 is TGTGCCAGCAGCTTAGACGATCGGGGACGAAAGGGGACCCAGTACTTC. This sequence encodes CASSLDDRGRKGTQYF.

This clonotype was seen a few times. J is TRBJ1-6 and V is TRBV6-5; weak D call: TRBD1 (5 bases). Trimming shortened V by 2 bases and J by 10 bases, and 15 bases separated the two germline ends. The CDR3 runs 15 residues. The germline CDR1 and CDR2 sequences are MNHEY and SVGAGI. The CDR3 DNA is TGTGCCAGCAGTTACGAGGGGACGGTACAATCACCCCTCCACTTT. It codes for CASSYEGTVQSPLHF.

This clonotype was detected a few times. As DNA, the CDR3 is TGTGCCATCAGAGGGACAGGGGGCCTCGCAGATACGCAGTATTTT. Its translation is CAIRGTGGLADTQYF. The rearrangement uses TRBV10-3 and TRBJ2-3; 12 bases are shared with TRBD1. From germline, CDR1 is ENHRY and CDR2 SYGVKD. The ends lost 6 bases at V and 4 bases at J; junction bases unmatched: 5. The CDR3 contains 15 residues.

In this sample, this clonotype turned up a few times. This rearrangement joins TRBV5-1 to TRBJ1-1; 7 bases map to TRBD1. Germline loops: CDR1 SGHRS, CDR2 YFSETQ. J gave up 6 bases and V 1 base, and 6 bases lay outside the gene matches. This CDR3 is 14 amino acids long. The CDR3 sequence is CASSLYRGSAEAFF. In DNA, the CDR3 is TGCGCCAGCAGCTTGTACAGGGGTAGTGCTGAAGCTTTCTTT.

This clonotype was seen ten or more times. The chain recombines TRBV6-5 with TRBJ1-2, with D perhaps TRBD1 (5 bases). The CDR3 spans 14 residues. In germline, CDR1 is MNHEY, CDR2 SVGAGI. V lost 6 bases, J lost 2 bases, and 13 bases lay in between. The CDR3 is CASRVKGLNYGYTF. The CDR3 DNA reads TGTGCCAGCAGGGTAAAGGGACTAAACTATGGCTACACCTTC.

The chain employs TRBV20-1 and TRBJ2-3; D is unclear. Trimming removed 5 bases at V and 2 bases at J, with 8 bases between. Germline V CDR1 and CDR2: DFQATT, SNEGSKA (reference sequence). The CDR3 is made up of 12 amino acids. The CDR3 nucleotides are TGCAGTGCTCCAAGGGACACAGATACGCAGTATTTT. The encoded protein is CSAPRDTDTQYF.

This clonotype appeared a few times. One end of the junction does not line up with germline, which may come from a read error. The V gene is TRBV5-5, the J gene TRBJ2-4; 8 positions match TRBD1. CDR3 size: 16 residues. Germline loops: CDR1 SGHKS, CDR2 YYEKEE (reference sequence). Here the CDR3 DNA reads TGCGCCAGCAGCTTGGCCGCGACAGGGGATGGAAACATTCAGTACTTC. Translating it yields CASSLAATGDGNIQYF.

The genes are TRBV5-1 and TRBJ2-5, with TRBD2 matching 13 bases. CDR3 length: 17 amino acids. J lost 4 bases, V lost 4 bases, and 10 bases had no gene match. Germline CDR1 SGHRS, CDR2 YFSETQ. As DNA, the CDR3 is TGCGCCAGCAGCGCCGGGACTAGCGGGATCCTGGGAGAGACCCAGTACTTC. This translates into CASSAGTSGILGETQYF.

The chain has TRBV10-3 and TRBJ2-5, with TRBD2 matching over 8 bases. The end of the DNA is better explained by TRBJ2-7, so the J call may be wrong. This CDR3 spans 13 amino acids. Per germline, CDR1 ENHRY and CDR2 SYGVKD. This chain's CDR3 is CATAANSGDEQYV. The CDR3 DNA sequence: TGTGCCACCGCGGCGAATAGCGGGGACGAGCAGTACGTC.

This clonotype was seen repeatedly, ten times or more. The CDR3 DNA follows: TGCAGCGTTGGGGACAGGGGGCTAGGCACAGATACGCAGTATTTT. This translates into CSVGDRGLGTDTQYF. This sequence joins TRBV29-1 and TRBJ2-3, with 12 bases aligning to TRBD1. The CDR3 sequence is 15 residues long. Trimming at V came to 4 bases and at J to 1 base, leaving 3 bases not matched to a gene. Looked up from germline, CDR1 is SQVTM and CDR2 is ANQGSEA.

Note on this clonotype: The junction does not match germline at one end; this may be a read error. The chain uses TRBV29-1 and TRBJ2-1; tentatively, D is TRBD1 or TRBD2 (5 bases each). Per germline, CDR1 SQVTM and CDR2 ANQGSEA. This CDR3 region has 11 residues. The CDR3 loop is CSVEDRYGGYF. For the CDR3, the DNA is TGCAGCGTTGAAGATCGTTATGGGGGATACTTC.

The genes are TRBV7-3 and TRBJ2-2, with D unclear. Trimming removed 1 base from V and 5 bases from J, with 5 bases in between. Germline CDR1 reads SGHTA; CDR2 reads FQGTGA. The CDR3 consists of 13 residues. The chain's CDR3 is CASSLSPTGELFF. The CDR3 nucleotides are TGTGCCAGCAGCTTAAGCCCGACCGGGGAGCTGTTTTTT.

This clonotype was detected a few times. The rearrangement uses TRBV12-3 or TRBV12-4 and TRBJ2-7, with 7 bases aligning to TRBD2. Unmatched junction bases numbered 11, after V lost 5 bases and J lost 4 bases. CDR3 length: 15 residues. The CDR3 loop reads CASSPIAGASYEQYV. The CDR3 DNA follows: TGTGCCAGCAGTCCGATCGCGGGAGCTTCTTACGAGCAGTACGTC.

This clonotype was counted many times. CDR3 amino acids: CASSPIQETQYF. CDR3 bases: TGTGCCAGCTCACCAATCCAAGAGACCCAGTACTTC. The chain carries TRBV6-6 and TRBJ2-5, with unresolved D. The V gene lost 8 bases and the J gene lost 1 base, with 8 bases spanning the gap. From germline, CDR1 is MNHNY and CDR2 SVGAGI (reference sequence). CDR3 length equals 12 residues.

V usage is TRBV11-2 and J usage is TRBJ1-1; D remains unclear. CDR1 is SGHAT, CDR2 FQNNGV, per germline. The CDR3 has 14 amino acids. V was pared by 1 base and J by 5 bases, with 11 bases between. DNA for the CDR3: TGTGCCAGCAGCTTAGCTAGGTTGGGGACTGAAGCTTTCTTT. Translating gives CASSLARLGTEAFF.